This T cell receptor beta chain was obtained from a study of identical twins. Points from the study as a whole: The more abundant beta clonotypes in cord blood had fewer insertions, and memory repertoires did not show this. Out-of-frame alpha sequences common to twins were enriched for low generation probability.

This clonotype occurred a few times. What it recognizes is unknown. J gave up 2 bases and V 0 bases, and 4 bases lay outside the gene matches. The CDR3 extends over 15 amino acids. The germline V gene has CDR1 SGHTA and CDR2 FQGNSA. A universal primer site came from template switching; cDNA carried unique molecular identifiers. TCRdb analysed the 5' RACE reads with MiXCR anew, one entry per CDR3 protein. Here the sample spans around 500,000 distinct CDR3 sequences, 13% to 15% being singletons. The same data also contributed to another study, on yellow fever vaccine responses in identical twins.

The chain couples TRBV7-2 to TRBJ2-7, with 7 bases aligning to TRBD1. This clonotype was sampled from a woman in her late teens or twenties in good health. Material: CD4+ T cells sorted from blood. CDR3 amino acids: CASSLASQGAYEQYF. The CDR3 nucleotides are TGTGCCAGCAGCTTAGCTTCCCAGGGGGCCTACGAGCAGTACTTC.